The rows below give T cell receptor beta chains drawn from one sample of a study of shared clonotypes between healthy human individuals. Sequencing was performed with immunoSEQ multiplex PCR; in TCRdb, only in-frame clones are kept and a portion is missing. The sample holds about 2.1 million clones; more than 85% are singletons and the top ten take more than 1.5%. Material for sequencing was naive CD8+ T cells from PBMCs. These receptors all come from a young man in good health. Some clones in this sample may be carry-over from other donors' samples. CDR3s include the opening cysteine and the closing phenylalanine or tryptophan. A D gene is named only where the DNA matches it firmly. Size values are once, few and many counts, or a class for expanded clones, and some rows have none.

CASSSTGFEFF | TGTGCCAGCAGTTCCACAGGCTTCGAGTTCTTC | TRBV27 | NA | NA | TRBJ2-1
CASRGQGLTGELFF | TGTGCCAGCAGGGGACAGGGGTTAACCGGGGAGCTGTTTTTT | TRBV7-8 | NA | TRBD1 | TRBJ2-2
CASSVDPRVDEQFF | TGTGCCAGCAGCGTAGACCCCAGGGTCGATGAGCAGTTCTTC | TRBV9 | NA | NA | TRBJ2-1
CSVTRDSYEQFF | TGCAGCGTTACCCGGGACTCCTATGAGCAGTTCTTC | TRBV29-1 | NA | NA | TRBJ2-1
CAAAAGTGTGELFF | TGTGCCGCCGCGGCAGGGACGGGCACCGGGGAGCTGTTTTTT | TRBV28 | NA | NA | TRBJ2-2
CASSIRGAGNTIYF | TGTGCCAGCTCTATACGCGGAGCTGGAAACACCATATATTTT | TRBV27 | NA | NA | TRBJ1-3
CASSLLPDQPQHF | TGTGCCAGCAGCTTATTGCCCGATCAGCCCCAGCATTTT | TRBV7-2 | NA | NA | TRBJ1-5
CATEGTGATGELFF | TGTGCTACCGAGGGGACAGGGGCCACCGGGGAGCTGTTTTTT | TRBV30 | NA | TRBD1 | TRBJ2-2
CASSETGQGSHEQYF | TGTGCCAGCAGTGAGACGGGACAGGGGAGCCACGAGCAGTACTTC | TRBV2 | NA | TRBD1 | TRBJ2-7
CASSLDITPYSNQPQHF | TGTGCCAGCAGTTTAGATATTACACCCTATAGCAATCAGCCCCAGCATTTT | TRBV27 | NA | NA | TRBJ1-5
CASSLRGVEQYF | TGTGCCAGCAGTTTACGGGGCGTCGAGCAGTACTTC | TRBV27 | NA | NA | TRBJ2-7
CAWSPTYNEQFF | TGTGCCTGGAGTCCGACCTACAATGAGCAGTTCTTC | TRBV30 | few | NA | TRBJ2-1
CASSEVIRENYGYTF | TGTGCCAGCAGTGAAGTTATTAGAGAAAACTATGGCTACACCTTC | TRBV6-1 | NA | NA | TRBJ1-2
CASSWTSGSRYEQYF | TGTGCCAGCAGCTGGACTAGCGGGAGTCGGTACGAGCAGTACTTC | TRBV7-3 | NA | TRBD2 | TRBJ2-7
CASSVTTSRSTDTQYF | TGTGCCAGCAGCGTAACGACTAGTCGTAGCACAGATACGCAGTATTTT | TRBV13 | NA | NA | TRBJ2-3
CASGLGLYNEQFF | TGTGCTAGTGGTTTGGGGCTTTACAATGAGCAGTTCTTC | TRBV12-5 | NA | NA | TRBJ2-1
CASSRDRVTEAFF | TGTGCCAGCAGCCGGGACAGGGTCACTGAAGCTTTCTTT | TRBV6-5 | NA | TRBD1 | TRBJ1-1
CASRPSSDEQFF | TGTGCCAGCAGACCGTCCTCAGATGAGCAGTTCTTC | TRBV27 | NA | NA | TRBJ2-1
CASRDIHGYTF | TGTGCCAGTCGGGACATACATGGCTACACCTTC | TRBV7-8 | NA | NA | TRBJ1-2
CAIAGDIGIQYF | TGTGCCATCGCGGGAGACATCGGCATTCAGTACTTC | TRBV10-3 | NA | TRBD2 | TRBJ2-4
CSVVRGRGSTDTQYF | TGCAGCGTTGTTCGAGGCAGGGGGAGCACAGATACGCAGTATTTT | TRBV29-1 | NA | TRBD1 | TRBJ2-3
CASSLSRGSYGYTF | TGTGCCAGCAGTTTATCAAGGGGATCCTATGGCTACACCTTC | TRBV27 | NA | NA | TRBJ1-2
CASSPGMWASNEKLFF | TGTGCCAGCAGCCCGGGGATGTGGGCTAGTAATGAAAAACTGTTTTTT | TRBV7-9 | NA | NA | TRBJ1-4
CASSPNLAGLAEQFF | TGTGCCAGCAGTCCGAATTTAGCGGGATTAGCTGAGCAGTTCTTC | TRBV27 | NA | TRBD2 | TRBJ2-1
CASSERTRGSDTQYF | TGTGCCAGCAGTGAACGGACAAGGGGCTCAGATACGCAGTATTTT | TRBV2 | NA | NA | TRBJ2-3
CASRPIWGRGSYEQYF | TGTGCCAGCAGACCCATCTGGGGCAGGGGGAGCTACGAGCAGTACTTC | TRBV11-1 | once | TRBD1 | TRBJ2-7
CASSVKGDYEQYF | TGTGCCAGCAGCGTTAAAGGCGACTACGAGCAGTACTTC | TRBV9 | NA | NA | TRBJ2-7